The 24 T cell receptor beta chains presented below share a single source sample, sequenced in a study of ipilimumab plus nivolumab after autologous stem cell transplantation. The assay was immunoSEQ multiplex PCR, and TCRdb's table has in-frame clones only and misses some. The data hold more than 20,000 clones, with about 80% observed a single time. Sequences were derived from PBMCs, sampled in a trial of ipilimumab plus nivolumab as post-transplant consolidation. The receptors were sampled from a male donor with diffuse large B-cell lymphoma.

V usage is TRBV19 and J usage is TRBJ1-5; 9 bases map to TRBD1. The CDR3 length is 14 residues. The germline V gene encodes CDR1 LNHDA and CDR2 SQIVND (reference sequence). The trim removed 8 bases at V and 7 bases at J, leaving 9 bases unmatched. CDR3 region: CASRTGTGNQPQHF. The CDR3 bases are TGTGCCAGTCGGACCGGGACAGGGAACCAGCCCCAGCATTTT.

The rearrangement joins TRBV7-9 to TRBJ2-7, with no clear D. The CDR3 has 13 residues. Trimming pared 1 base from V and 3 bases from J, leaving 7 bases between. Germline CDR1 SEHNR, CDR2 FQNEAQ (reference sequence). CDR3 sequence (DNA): TGTGCCAGCAGCTTAGGTGGAGACTACGAGCAGTACTTC. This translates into CASSLGGDYEQYF.

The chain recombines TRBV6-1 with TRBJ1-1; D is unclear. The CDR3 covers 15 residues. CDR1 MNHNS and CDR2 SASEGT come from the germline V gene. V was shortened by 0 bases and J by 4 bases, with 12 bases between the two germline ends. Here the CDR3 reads CASSEAKAGGTEAFF. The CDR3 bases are TGTGCCAGCAGTGAAGCTAAAGCGGGAGGCACTGAAGCTTTCTTT.

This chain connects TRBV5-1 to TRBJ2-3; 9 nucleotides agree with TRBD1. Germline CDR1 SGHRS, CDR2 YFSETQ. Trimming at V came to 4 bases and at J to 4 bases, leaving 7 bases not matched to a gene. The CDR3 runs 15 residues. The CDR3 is CASSTGQGLPDTQYF. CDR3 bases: TGCGCCAGCAGCACGGGACAGGGCCTCCCAGATACGCAGTATTTT.

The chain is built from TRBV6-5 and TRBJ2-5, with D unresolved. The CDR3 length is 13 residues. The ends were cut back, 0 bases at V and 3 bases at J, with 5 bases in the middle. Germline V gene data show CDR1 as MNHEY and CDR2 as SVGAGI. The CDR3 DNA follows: TGTGCCAGCAGTTACTCGACAAAAGAGACCCAGTACTTC. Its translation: CASSYSTKETQYF.

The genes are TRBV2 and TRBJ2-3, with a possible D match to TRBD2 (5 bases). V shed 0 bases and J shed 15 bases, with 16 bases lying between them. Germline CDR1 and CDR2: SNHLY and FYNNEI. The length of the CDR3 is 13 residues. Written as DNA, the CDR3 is TGTGCCAGCAGTGAAGCGGTGGCGGGCCTTTTTTATTTT. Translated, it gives CASSEAVAGLFYF.

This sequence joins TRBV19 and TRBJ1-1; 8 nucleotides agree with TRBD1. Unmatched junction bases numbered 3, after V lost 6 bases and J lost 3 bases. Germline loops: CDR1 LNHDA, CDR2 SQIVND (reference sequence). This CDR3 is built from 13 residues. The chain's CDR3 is CASRKDRDTEAFF. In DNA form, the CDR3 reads TGTGCCAGTAGAAAGGACAGGGACACTGAAGCTTTCTTT.

In DNA form, the CDR3 reads TGTGCCAGCAGCTTGGCGGGGGGGTTAAGAACTGAAGCTTTCTTT. Its protein product is CASSLAGGLRTEAFF. J is TRBJ1-1 and V is TRBV5-4; TRBD1 is a possible D gene (5 bases). CDR3 length equals 15 residues. The germline V gene has CDR1 SGHNT and CDR2 YYREEE (reference sequence). Trimming pared 0 bases from V and 5 bases from J, leaving 14 bases between.

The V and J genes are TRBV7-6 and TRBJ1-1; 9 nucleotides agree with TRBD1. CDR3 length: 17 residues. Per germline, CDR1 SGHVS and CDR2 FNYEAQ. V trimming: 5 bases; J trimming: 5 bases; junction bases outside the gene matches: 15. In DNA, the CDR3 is TGTGCCAGCAGCCTTCGTCCCGGGACAGGGACGAGGACTGAAGCTTTCTTT. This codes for CASSLRPGTGTRTEAFF.

The chain's CDR3 is CASSLRTGGGYTF. The CDR3 region has the DNA TGTGCCAGCAGTTTAAGGACAGGGGGCGGCTACACCTTC. This sequence joins TRBV28 and TRBJ1-2; TRBD1 matches at 11 bases. This CDR3 has 13 amino acids. Germline trimming cut 2 bases from V and 8 bases from J; bases unmatched to any gene: 1. The germline CDR1 and CDR2 sequences are MDHEN and SYDVKM.

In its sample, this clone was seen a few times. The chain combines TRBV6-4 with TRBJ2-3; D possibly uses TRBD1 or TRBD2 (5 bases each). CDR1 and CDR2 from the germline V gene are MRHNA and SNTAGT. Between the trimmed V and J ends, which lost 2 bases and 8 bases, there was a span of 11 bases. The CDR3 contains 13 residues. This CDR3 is CASSDNSGTTQYF. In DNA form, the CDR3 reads TGTGCCAGCAGTGACAACTCCGGGACTACGCAGTATTTT.

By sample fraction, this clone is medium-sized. Here the CDR3 reads CAWTSADTKYQPQHF. In DNA form, the CDR3 reads TGTGCCTGGACATCGGCCGACACGAAATATCAGCCCCAGCATTTT. The rearrangement joins TRBV30 to TRBJ1-5; D ambiguous. V was clipped by 4 bases and J by 5 bases, with 18 bases between them. CDR3 length: 15 residues. From germline, CDR1 is GTSNPN and CDR2 SVGIG (reference sequence).

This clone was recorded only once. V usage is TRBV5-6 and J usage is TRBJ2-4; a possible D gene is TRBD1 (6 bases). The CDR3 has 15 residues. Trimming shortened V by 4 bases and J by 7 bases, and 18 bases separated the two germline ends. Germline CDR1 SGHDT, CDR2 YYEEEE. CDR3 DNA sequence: TGTGCCAGCAGCGAAACTACAGGGAGTTTCAACATTCAGTACTTC. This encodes CASSETTGSFNIQYF.

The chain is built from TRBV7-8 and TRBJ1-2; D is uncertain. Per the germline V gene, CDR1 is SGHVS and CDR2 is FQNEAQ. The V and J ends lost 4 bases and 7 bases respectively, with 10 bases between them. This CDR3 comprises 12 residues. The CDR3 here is CASSWTQSGYTF. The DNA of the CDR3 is TGTGCCAGCAGCTGGACTCAAAGTGGCTACACCTTC.

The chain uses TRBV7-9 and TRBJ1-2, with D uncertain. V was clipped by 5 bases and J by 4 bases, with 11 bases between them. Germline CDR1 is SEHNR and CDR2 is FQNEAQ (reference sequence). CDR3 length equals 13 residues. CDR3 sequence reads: CASSKPGIYGYTF. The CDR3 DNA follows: TGTGCCAGCAGCAAACCGGGGATCTATGGCTACACCTTC.

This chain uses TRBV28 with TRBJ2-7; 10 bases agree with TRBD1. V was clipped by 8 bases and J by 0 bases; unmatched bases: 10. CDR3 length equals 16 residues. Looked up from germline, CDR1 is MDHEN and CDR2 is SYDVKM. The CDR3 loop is CASCRDRGSRSYEQYF. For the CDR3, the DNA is TGTGCCAGCTGTCGGGACAGGGGATCCCGCTCCTACGAGCAGTACTTC. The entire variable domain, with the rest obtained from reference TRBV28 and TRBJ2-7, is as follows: DVKVTQSSRYLVKRTGEKVFLECVQDMDHENMFWYRQDPGLGLRLIYFSYDVKMKEKGDIPEGYSVSREKKERFSLILESASTNQTSMYLCASCRDRGSRSYEQYFGPGTRLTVT.

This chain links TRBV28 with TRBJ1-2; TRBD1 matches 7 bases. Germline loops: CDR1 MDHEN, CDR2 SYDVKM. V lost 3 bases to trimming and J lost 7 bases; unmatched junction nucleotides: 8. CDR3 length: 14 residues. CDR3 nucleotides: TGTGCCAGCAGTTTGGGAGGGACAGTGGGTGGCTACACCTTC. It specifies CASSLGGTVGGYTF.

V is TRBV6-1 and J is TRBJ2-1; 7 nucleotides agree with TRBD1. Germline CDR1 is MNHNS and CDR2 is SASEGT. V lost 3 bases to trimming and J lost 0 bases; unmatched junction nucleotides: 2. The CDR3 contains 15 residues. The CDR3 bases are TGTGCCAGCAGTGAGGCAGGGGGCTCCTACAATGAGCAGTTCTTC. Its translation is CASSEAGGSYNEQFF.

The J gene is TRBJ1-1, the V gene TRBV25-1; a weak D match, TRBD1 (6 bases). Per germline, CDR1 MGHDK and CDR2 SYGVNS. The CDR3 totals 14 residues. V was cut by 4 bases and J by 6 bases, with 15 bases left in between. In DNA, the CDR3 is TGTGCCAGCAGTGGGTATACCGGGACATCTGAAGCTTTCTTT. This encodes CASSGYTGTSEAFF.

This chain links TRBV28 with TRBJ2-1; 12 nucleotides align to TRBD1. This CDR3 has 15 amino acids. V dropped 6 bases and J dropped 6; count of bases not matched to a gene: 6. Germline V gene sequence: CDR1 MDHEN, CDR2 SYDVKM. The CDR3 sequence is CASRSGQGARNEQFF. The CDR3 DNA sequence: TGTGCCAGCAGGTCGGGACAGGGGGCGCGCAATGAGCAGTTCTTC.

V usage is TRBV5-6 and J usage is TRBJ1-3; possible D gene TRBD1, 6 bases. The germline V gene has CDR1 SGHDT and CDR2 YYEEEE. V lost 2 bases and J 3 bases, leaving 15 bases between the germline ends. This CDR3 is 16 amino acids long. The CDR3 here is CASSLPSGAGGNTIYF. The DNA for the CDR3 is TGTGCCAGCAGCTTACCCTCGGGGGCTGGTGGAAACACCATATATTTT.

For the CDR3, the DNA is TGCGCCAGCAGCCTAGCCGGGACAGAGAATTCACCCCTCCACTTT. Translating it yields CASSLAGTENSPLHF. The chain joins TRBV4-1 to TRBJ1-6; 7 nucleotides agree with TRBD1. Losses at the gene ends were 4 bases for V and 7 bases for J; bases not matched to a gene: 7. From germline, CDR1 is MGHRA and CDR2 YSYEKL. This CDR3 contains 15 residues.

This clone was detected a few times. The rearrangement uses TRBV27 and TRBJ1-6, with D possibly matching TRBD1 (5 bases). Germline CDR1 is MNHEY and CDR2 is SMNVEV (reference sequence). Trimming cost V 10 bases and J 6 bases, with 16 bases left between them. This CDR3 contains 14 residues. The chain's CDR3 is CATRPGLGNSPLHF. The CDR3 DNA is TGTGCCACCCGACCGGGACTTGGTAATTCACCCCTCCACTTT.

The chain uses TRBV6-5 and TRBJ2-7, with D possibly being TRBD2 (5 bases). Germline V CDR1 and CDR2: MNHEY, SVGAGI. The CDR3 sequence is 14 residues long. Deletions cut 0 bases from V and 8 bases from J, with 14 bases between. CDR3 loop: CASSYSGLGGKQYF. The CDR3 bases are TGTGCCAGCAGTTACTCCGGTCTAGGAGGCAAGCAGTACTTC.